One sample yielded the 14 T cell receptor beta chains listed below, sequenced in a study of cytomegalovirus exposure and HLA in healthy donors. Researchers ran the PCR with 60 Vbeta and 13 Jbeta primers. Sequenced by immunoSEQ multiplex PCR; TCRdb stores in-frame clones only, minus some. The sample yields 150,000 to 200,000 clones, around 80% seen once. Sample: PBMCs. The receptor source for this set is a woman in her twenties or thirties in good health and CMV-seropositive.

The chain joins TRBV5-4 to TRBJ1-2; no definite D call. From germline, CDR1 is SGHNT and CDR2 YYREEE (reference sequence). The CDR3 is made up of 15 amino acids. V was pared by 6 bases and J by 8 bases, with 23 bases between. The DNA for the CDR3 is TGTGCCAGCACCCAGGAGGCGGCTCCCTCGGGGGGCTACACCTTC. Encoded protein: CASTQEAAPSGGYTF.

This clone was detected a few times. V usage is TRBV30 and J usage is TRBJ2-5; 7 bases fit TRBD1. CDR3 length: 13 residues. CDR1 is GTSNPN and CDR2 is SVGIG in the germline V gene (reference sequence). Germline trimming cut 4 bases from V and 1 base from J; bases unmatched to any gene: 3. CDR3 sequence (DNA): TGTGCCTGGACGGGACAGCGCCAAGAGACCCAGTACTTC. The encoded protein is CAWTGQRQETQYF. Complete variable domain (other parts from reference TRBV30 and TRBJ2-5): SQTIHQWPATLVQPVGSPLSLECTVEGTSNPNLYWYRQAAGRGLQLLFYSVGIGQISSEVPQNLSASRPQDRQFILSSKKLLLSDSGFYLCAWTGQRQETQYFGPGTRLLVL.

The chain couples TRBV6-1 to TRBJ1-2; 7 nucleotides align to TRBD1. V was pared by 4 bases and J by 2 bases, with 10 bases of the junction left unmatched. The CDR3 has 16 residues. Germline loops: CDR1 MNHNS, CDR2 SASEGT. The DNA of the CDR3 is TGTGCCAGCAGTGGGAGAGGGGGCACTGGCAACTATGGCTACACCTTC. It translates to CASSGRGGTGNYGYTF.

The gene calls are TRBV2 and TRBJ2-5; 8 bases agree with TRBD1. Germline V CDR1 and CDR2: SNHLY, FYNNEI. V gave up 4 bases and J gave up 1 base; unmatched junction bases: 11. CDR3 length equals 17 residues. CDR3 residues: CASSGQGTPHVQETQYF. The DNA of the CDR3 is TGTGCCAGCAGTGGACAGGGGACTCCCCATGTCCAAGAGACCCAGTACTTC.

This chain joins TRBV28 and TRBJ1-2; maybe TRBD1 (5 bases). V lost 5 bases to trimming and J lost 7 bases, with 20 bases between them. Per germline, CDR1 MDHEN and CDR2 SYDVKM. The CDR3 sequence is 15 residues long. CDR3: CASSPLLDRASGYTF. The CDR3 bases are TGTGCCAGCAGTCCTCTACTCGACAGAGCATCTGGCTACACCTTC.

The V gene is TRBV2, the J gene TRBJ1-5; D gene uncertain. The germline V gene has CDR1 SNHLY and CDR2 FYNNEI. The CDR3 contains 14 residues. Between the trimmed V and J ends, which lost 1 base and 4 bases, there was a span of 8 bases. Written as DNA, the CDR3 is TGTGCCAGCAGTGAAGTGGAGAGGAATCAGCCCCAGCATTTT. Protein: CASSEVERNQPQHF.

V and J are TRBV15 and TRBJ2-1; 13 bases line up with TRBD2. J was trimmed by 3 bases and V by 6 bases; bases with no gene match: 5. Germline V gene data show CDR1 as LNHNV and CDR2 as YYDKDF (reference sequence). The CDR3 has 16 amino acids. DNA of the CDR3: TGTGCCACCAGGAGGACTAGCGGGAGAGGCTACAATGAGCAGTTCTTC. Translated, it gives CATRRTSGRGYNEQFF.

The V call is TRBV10-1, the J call TRBJ1-1; 7 bases line up with TRBD1. The CDR3 is 15 residues long. Germline-derived CDR1 and CDR2 are WNHNN and SYGVQD (reference sequence). Germline trimming cut 4 bases from V and 1 base from J; bases unmatched to any gene: 6. CDR3 amino acids: CASSAMTGTNTEAFF. CDR3 coding DNA: TGCGCCAGCAGTGCGATGACAGGGACGAACACTGAAGCTTTCTTT.

V gene TRBV30 combines with J gene TRBJ2-5, with no clear D. The CDR3 length is 14 residues. The V end lost 0 bases, the J end lost 2 bases, and 10 bases lay between the germline ends. The germline CDR1 and CDR2 sequences are GTSNPN and SVGIG (reference sequence). In DNA form, the CDR3 reads TGTGCCTGGAGTGTAATGGCATCTCAAGAGACCCAGTACTTC. This gives the protein CAWSVMASQETQYF.

The rearrangement joins TRBV27 to TRBJ2-1, with D uncertain. This CDR3 is built from 13 residues. Looked up from germline, CDR1 is MNHEY and CDR2 is SMNVEV (reference sequence). The V end lost 3 bases, the J end lost 4 bases, and 7 bases lay between the germline ends. In DNA, the CDR3 is TGTGCCAGCAGTTTGAACGGTTACAATGAGCAGTTCTTC. Amino acid sequence: CASSLNGYNEQFF.

The rearrangement joins TRBV6-6 to TRBJ1-4; TRBD1 matches 9 bases. From germline, CDR1 is MNHNY and CDR2 SVGAGI (reference sequence). The CDR3 consists of 13 residues. V lost 11 bases to trimming and J lost 6 bases; unmatched junction nucleotides: 7. The CDR3 DNA is TGTGCCGGCAATGGACAGGGGTATGAAAAACTGTTTTTT. It translates to CAGNGQGYEKLFF.

The rearrangement joins TRBV19 to TRBJ1-1; D uncertain. V was pared by 0 bases and J by 5 bases, with 13 bases between. The CDR3 runs to 15 residues. The germline V gene has CDR1 LNHDA and CDR2 SQIVND (reference sequence). The CDR3 sequence is CASSIDWRAGTEAFF. Written as DNA, the CDR3 is TGTGCCAGTAGTATAGATTGGAGGGCTGGAACTGAAGCTTTCTTT.

This clone has only a few counts. The J gene is TRBJ1-1, the V gene TRBV5-8, with D hard to call. The V end lost 3 bases, the J end lost 0 bases, and 12 bases lay between the germline ends. The V gene's germline CDR1 is SGHTS and CDR2 YDEGEE. The CDR3 sequence is 15 residues long. The CDR3 region is CASSSPGSMNTEAFF. The CDR3 DNA is TGTGCCAGCAGCTCGCCCGGGAGCATGAACACTGAAGCTTTCTTT.

This clone was found a few times. The chain recombines TRBV13 with TRBJ2-7; TRBD1 matches 8 bases. The junction had 6 bases not matched to a gene; V was cut back by 8 bases and J by 3 bases. Per germline, CDR1 PRHDT and CDR2 FYEKMQ (reference sequence). The CDR3 spans 13 residues. CDR3 amino acids: CASHRQGNYEQYF. The CDR3, as DNA: TGTGCCAGCCACCGACAGGGGAACTACGAGCAGTACTTC.